The source of this T cell receptor beta chain is a study of CD8+ T cells in alopecia areata. Sequencing relied on a cDNA template that was reverse transcribed from extracted RNA. Libraries were prepared by immunoSEQ multiplex PCR; TCRdb keeps only in-frame clonotypes and omits some of them. The table records about 110,000 clones, around 50% of them present only once. Points from the study as a whole: Scalp clonality decreased significantly with tofacitinib, and so did expanded CD8+ clones among the top 100. While tofacitinib was given, many expanded lesional clones persisted in scalp and blood. Lesional tissue from the scalp (especially in alopecia totalis/universalis) showed higher clonality than normal scalp.

Stated treatment: oral pan-JAK inhibitor, 5-10 mg twice daily. The CDR3 has 13 residues. The germline V gene has CDR1 MNHEY and CDR2 SMNVEV (reference sequence). V dropped 3 bases and J dropped 9 bases, with 9 bases sitting between them. Regarding this clone: Its antigen is unknown.

The V and J genes are TRBV27 and TRBJ1-6; D is uncertain. This receptor was taken from a human donor with alopecia areata. The specimen was CD8+ T cells sorted from blood, collected at week 24, from a patient treated with tofacitinib. The CDR3 loop reads CASSFFRFSPLHF. In DNA form, the CDR3 reads TGTGCCAGCAGTTTTTTTAGGTTTTCACCCCTCCACTTT.